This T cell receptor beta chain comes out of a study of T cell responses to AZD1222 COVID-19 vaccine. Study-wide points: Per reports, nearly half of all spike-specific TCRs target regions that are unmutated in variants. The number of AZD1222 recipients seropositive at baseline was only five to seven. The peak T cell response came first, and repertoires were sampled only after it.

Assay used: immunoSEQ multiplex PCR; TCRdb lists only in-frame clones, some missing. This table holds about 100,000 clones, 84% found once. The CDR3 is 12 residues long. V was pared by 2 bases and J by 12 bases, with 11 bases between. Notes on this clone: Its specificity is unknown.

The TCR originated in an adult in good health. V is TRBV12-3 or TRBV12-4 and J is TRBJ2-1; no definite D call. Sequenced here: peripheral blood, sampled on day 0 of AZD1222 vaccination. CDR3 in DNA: TGTGCCAGCAGTTTATCGGGTTGGGGGCAGTTCTTC. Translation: CASSLSGWGQFF.